This paragraph reports one T cell receptor (beta chain). Its antigen is currently unknown. The data belong to a study of a mutant IDH1 vaccine in newly diagnosed glioma. Study-level information: Following radiotherapy alone, or alongside temozolomide cycles, vaccination was started after an interval of 4-6 weeks.

Assay: immunoSEQ multiplex PCR; the TCRdb copy retains only in-frame clones and omits some. The sample includes over 45,000 clones, 80% of them seen just once. As to time point: week 23, last vaccination. It was 300 ug of mutant IDH1 20-mer peptide that made up each vaccine dose, given with topical imiquimod. In germline, CDR1 is LNHDA, CDR2 SQIVND (reference sequence). The V segment lost 5 bases and the J segment 2 bases; nucleotides outside the gene matches: 10. The CDR3 has 16 residues. The gene calls are TRBV19 and TRBJ1-1; 8 positions match TRBD1. The specimen comprised PBMCs, sampled from a glioma patient whose treatment included an IDH1 peptide vaccine. This clonotype was obtained from a man aged 40-49 years with glioma. CDR3 nucleotide sequence: TGTGCCAGTAGTCTCGGGACAGGTGGTATAAACACTGAAGCTTTCTTT. This codes for CASSLGTGGINTEAFF.